The clone carrying this TCR beta chain was counted only a few times. Its cognate antigen is unknown. The CDR3 runs to 14 residues. CDR1 and CDR2 from the germline V gene are MNHEY and SVGAGI. With 7 bases clipped from V and 4 bases from J, the junction kept 6 bases outside the gene matches. Expressed TCRB transcripts were sequenced because the entire RNA isolate underwent reverse transcription. Profiled with immunoSEQ multiplex PCR; TCRdb holds only in-frame clones, not every one. The data show under 400,000 clones, with less than 15% seen just once and 5.5% to 7.5% held by the top ten. Staining for CD45RO/CCR7/CD25/CD127/CD95/CD27 allowed sorting of CD4+ naive, central memory, regulatory and stem cell-like memory cells. The sample is drawn from a study of beta chain features in type 1 diabetes. Study context: Cell yields, gender and age were comparable in patients and healthy donors.

Findings and caveats of the study: In every one of the four CD4+ subsets, TCRB CDR3s were moderately but significantly shorter in Type 1 diabetes patients.

The chain employs TRBV6-5 and TRBJ1-5, with 8 bases fitting TRBD1. The sample consisted of central memory CD4+ T cells from blood. This receptor was identified in a young man in good health. Here the CDR3 reads CASNGQGVNQPQHF. CDR3 sequence (DNA): TGTGCCAGCAACGGACAGGGCGTGAATCAGCCCCAGCATTTT.